The subject of this entry is one T cell receptor (beta chain). What it recognizes is unknown. CDR3 length: 15 residues. The germline gives CDR1 SGHDN, CDR2 FVKESK. Via 5' RACE with UMI labels, TRB cDNA libraries were prepared. TCRdb re-analyzed the 5' RACE reads; it lists each CDR3 protein once, without DNA. The table for this sample gives 100,000 to 150,000 distinct CDR3 sequences. This sample was included in a study of CXCR3-negative and CXCR3-positive naive CD8 T cells. Study-wide points: CXCR3-positive naive cells had more hydrophobic TRB CDR3s than CXCR3-negative naive cells.

The chain combines TRBV14 with TRBJ2-7. The clonotype comes from a human donor in good health. Some clones in this sample may be carry-over from other donors' samples. Sequencing input: naive CXCR3+ CD8+ T cells from blood. This sample's subset: CD45RO-CCR7+CD27+CD95- naive CD8+ T cells expressing CXCR3 (TNR3+). This CDR3 is CASSPPFGPPYEQYF.